This is a list of T cell receptor beta chains from one sample in a study of Ad26.COV2.S vaccination and SARS-CoV-2 variants. The method was immunoSEQ multiplex PCR; TCRdb's version includes in-frame clones alone and lacks a portion of them. There are around 300,000 clones in the sample; roughly nine tenths occur only once, and around 6.6% lies in the top ten. The sequencing used peripheral blood, collected in a trial of Ad26.COV2.S vaccine versus placebo. The receptor source for this set is a person between 18 and 65 years old who received the Ad26.COV2.S COVID-19 vaccine or a placebo. The CDR3 runs from the conserved cysteine through the conserved F or W. The order of the fields is CDR3 DNA, CDR3 protein, D gene, V gene, clone size, J gene. D genes are given only for firm matches. Expanded clones get a size class; other rows say once, few or many, or leave the size out.

CDR3 DNA: TGTGCCAGCAGTCGGGCAGCAGATTCACCCCTCCACTTT
CDR3 protein: CASSRAADSPLHF
D gene: .
V gene: TRBV5-6
clone size: .
J gene: TRBJ1-6

CDR3 DNA: TGTGCCAGCAGTTACGGAGCCTCTGGAAACACCATATATTTT
CDR3 protein: CASSYGASGNTIYF
D gene: .
V gene: TRBV6-2/TRBV6-3
clone size: few
J gene: TRBJ1-3

CDR3 DNA: TGTGCCAGCAGTTTAACGAAGAACACTGAAGCTTTCTTT
CDR3 protein: CASSLTKNTEAFF
D gene: .
V gene: TRBV12-3/TRBV12-4
clone size: .
J gene: TRBJ1-1

CDR3 DNA: TGTGCCAGCAGCAAAGACAGGAGGGGCAATCAGCCCCAGCATTTT
CDR3 protein: CASSKDRRGNQPQHF
D gene: .
V gene: TRBV21-1
clone size: .
J gene: TRBJ1-5

CDR3 DNA: TGTGCCAGCTCACCACGCGCAGATACGCAGTATTTT
CDR3 protein: CASSPRADTQYF
D gene: .
V gene: TRBV18
clone size: .
J gene: TRBJ2-3

CDR3 DNA: TGTGCCAGCAGTGAAGCTGGTGTTAGGGCCCTATCTGGGGCCAACGTCCTGACTTTC
CDR3 protein: CASSEAGVRALSGANVLTF
D gene: .
V gene: TRBV6-1
clone size: .
J gene: TRBJ2-6

CDR3 DNA: TGTGCCAGCAGCCCCAGAGGATACTCTGGAAACACCATATATTTT
CDR3 protein: CASSPRGYSGNTIYF
D gene: .
V gene: TRBV7-2
clone size: .
J gene: TRBJ1-3

CDR3 DNA: TGCGCCAGCGCCTGGCTTGGGACTGAAGAGACCCAGTACTTC
CDR3 protein: CASAWLGTEETQYF
D gene: .
V gene: TRBV10-1
clone size: .
J gene: TRBJ2-5

CDR3 DNA: TGTGCCAGCAGTGAATACGGCGGAGATACGCAGTATTTT
CDR3 protein: CASSEYGGDTQYF
D gene: .
V gene: TRBV25-1
clone size: .
J gene: TRBJ2-3

CDR3 DNA: TGCGCCAGCAGCTTGGAACAAAACATTCAGTACTTC
CDR3 protein: CASSLEQNIQYF
D gene: .
V gene: TRBV5-1
clone size: .
J gene: TRBJ2-4

CDR3 DNA: TGCAGTGCGGGGCAGTCCTACGAGCAGTACTTC
CDR3 protein: CSAGQSYEQYF
D gene: .
V gene: TRBV20-1
clone size: .
J gene: TRBJ2-7

CDR3 DNA: TGCGCCAGCAGCCAAGATAGGTCAGGGTGGGAAGCTTTCTTT
CDR3 protein: CASSQDRSGWEAFF
D gene: .
V gene: TRBV4-3
clone size: .
J gene: TRBJ1-1

CDR3 DNA: TGTGCCAGCCACAATCCAGGGAACTATGAAAAACTGTTTTTT
CDR3 protein: CASHNPGNYEKLFF
D gene: .
V gene: TRBV7-9
clone size: once
J gene: TRBJ1-4

CDR3 DNA: TGTGCCAGCAGTCTAGGATCTTCCACAGATACGCAGTATTTT
CDR3 protein: CASSLGSSTDTQYF
D gene: .
V gene: TRBV7-6
clone size: .
J gene: TRBJ2-3

CDR3 DNA: TGTGCCAGCAGCTTGGGGAGCCGGGACACTGAAAAACTGTTTTTT
CDR3 protein: CASSLGSRDTEKLFF
D gene: .
V gene: TRBV5-4
clone size: .
J gene: TRBJ1-4

CDR3 DNA: TGTGCCAGCAGCTTAAGGGCCGGAGGACCCGGGAATGAGCAGTTCTTC
CDR3 protein: CASSLRAGGPGNEQFF
D gene: .
V gene: TRBV7-2
clone size: .
J gene: TRBJ2-1

CDR3 DNA: TGCGCCAGCAGCACCGACAGGCTCGGGCAGTACTTC
CDR3 protein: CASSTDRLGQYF
D gene: .
V gene: TRBV5-1
clone size: .
J gene: TRBJ2-7

CDR3 DNA: TGTGCCAGCAGCCTGGGACAGCTGCTTAACTATGGCTACACCTTC
CDR3 protein: CASSLGQLLNYGYTF
D gene: TRBD1
V gene: TRBV5-4
clone size: .
J gene: TRBJ1-2

CDR3 DNA: TGTGCCTGGAGTGCGGGGGGAAACACCATATATTTT
CDR3 protein: CAWSAGGNTIYF
D gene: .
V gene: TRBV30
clone size: .
J gene: TRBJ1-3

CDR3 DNA: TGTGCCAGCAGTTTAGGGGGGAGGACAGGGGATGAAAAACTGTTTTTT
CDR3 protein: CASSLGGRTGDEKLFF
D gene: TRBD1
V gene: TRBV27
clone size: once
J gene: TRBJ1-4

CDR3 DNA: TGTGCCAGCAGCCGGGACAGGCTCGGCTATGGCTACACCTTC
CDR3 protein: CASSRDRLGYGYTF
D gene: TRBD1
V gene: TRBV7-8
clone size: .
J gene: TRBJ1-2

CDR3 DNA: TGTGCCAGCAGCTCACCGGAGCCGGGACAGGATGGCTACACCTTC
CDR3 protein: CASSSPEPGQDGYTF
D gene: TRBD1
V gene: TRBV7-9
clone size: once
J gene: TRBJ1-2

CDR3 DNA: TGTGCCAGCAGTTACTCGACTAGGCCGTTGAACACTGAAGCTTTCTTT
CDR3 protein: CASSYSTRPLNTEAFF
D gene: .
V gene: TRBV6-5
clone size: .
J gene: TRBJ1-1

CDR3 DNA: TGTGCCAGCAGCGGTGACAGGGCCTACGAGCAGTACTTC
CDR3 protein: CASSGDRAYEQYF
D gene: TRBD1
V gene: TRBV2
clone size: .
J gene: TRBJ2-7

CDR3 DNA: TGTGCCACCAGCAGAGGCGGGGTAGACTACGAGCAGTACTTC
CDR3 protein: CATSRGGVDYEQYF
D gene: .
V gene: TRBV15
clone size: .
J gene: TRBJ2-7

CDR3 DNA: TGTGCCAGCAAGGGCTCGGGGACGAATCAGCCCCAGCATTTT
CDR3 protein: CASKGSGTNQPQHF
D gene: .
V gene: TRBV7-3
clone size: .
J gene: TRBJ1-5

CDR3 DNA: TGTGCCAGTAGTATCCAACACTTGACGGATAGCTATGGCTACACCTTC
CDR3 protein: CASSIQHLTDSYGYTF
D gene: .
V gene: TRBV19
clone size: .
J gene: TRBJ1-2

CDR3 DNA: TGTGCTAGTGGCCAATCCCCGGGACCCTACGAGCAGTACTTC
CDR3 protein: CASGQSPGPYEQYF
D gene: .
V gene: TRBV12-5
clone size: .
J gene: TRBJ2-7

CDR3 DNA: TGTGCCAGCAGTTACAGGGGGCAGTCTGGAAACACCATATATTTT
CDR3 protein: CASSYRGQSGNTIYF
D gene: TRBD1
V gene: TRBV6-5
clone size: .
J gene: TRBJ1-3

CDR3 DNA: TGTGCCAGCAGCTCTCCGGGACCCAATGAAAAACTGTTTTTT
CDR3 protein: CASSSPGPNEKLFF
D gene: .
V gene: TRBV5-4
clone size: .
J gene: TRBJ1-4

CDR3 DNA: TGTGCCAGCAGCTTAGATATGGCGGGAATCAGGGAGCAGTACTTC
CDR3 protein: CASSLDMAGIREQYF
D gene: .
V gene: TRBV11-2
clone size: .
J gene: TRBJ2-7

CDR3 DNA: TGTGCCAGCAGCTTGAACAGGGGGTCCTACAATGAGCAGTTCTTC
CDR3 protein: CASSLNRGSYNEQFF
D gene: TRBD1
V gene: TRBV5-4
clone size: .
J gene: TRBJ2-1

CDR3 DNA: TGCGCCAGCAGCAGGAGCGGGACTAGCGGGGGAGCGAATGAGCAGTTCTTC
CDR3 protein: CASSRSGTSGGANEQFF
D gene: TRBD2
V gene: TRBV5-1
clone size: .
J gene: TRBJ2-1

CDR3 DNA: TGTGCCAGCAGCGGGGGGGACTATGGCTACACCTTC
CDR3 protein: CASSGGDYGYTF
D gene: .
V gene: TRBV9
clone size: many
J gene: TRBJ1-2

CDR3 DNA: TGTGCCAGCAGTCCTGTGACAAGAAACTATGGCTACACCTTC
CDR3 protein: CASSPVTRNYGYTF
D gene: .
V gene: TRBV28
clone size: .
J gene: TRBJ1-2

CDR3 DNA: TGTGCTAGTGGTTTGGAACGGCAGGGCAGAGTTTTGGGCACTGAAGCTTTCTTT
CDR3 protein: CASGLERQGRVLGTEAFF
D gene: .
V gene: TRBV12-5
clone size: .
J gene: TRBJ1-1

CDR3 DNA: TGTGCCAGCAGTTTATCAACAGGAGCGGCAGATACGCAGTATTTT
CDR3 protein: CASSLSTGAADTQYF
D gene: .
V gene: TRBV27
clone size: .
J gene: TRBJ2-3

CDR3 DNA: TGCGCCAGCAGCCAAGACTACAGCCCAAGCTCCTACGAGCAGTACTTC
CDR3 protein: CASSQDYSPSSYEQYF
D gene: .
V gene: TRBV4-1
clone size: once
J gene: TRBJ2-7

CDR3 DNA: TGTGCCAGCAGCTTGGGGCGGGGAGACTACGAGCAGTACTTC
CDR3 protein: CASSLGRGDYEQYF
D gene: .
V gene: TRBV5-6
clone size: few
J gene: TRBJ2-7

CDR3 DNA: TGTGCCAGCAGCCAAGATGGTCCCCTATTGCCCGACGAGCAGTACTTC
CDR3 protein: CASSQDGPLLPDEQYF
D gene: .
V gene: TRBV3-1/TRBV3-2
clone size: .
J gene: TRBJ2-7

CDR3 DNA: TGCGCCAGCAGCCAAAGAGGGACAGGGGGTCTCTATGGCTACACCTTC
CDR3 protein: CASSQRGTGGLYGYTF
D gene: TRBD1
V gene: TRBV4-3
clone size: .
J gene: TRBJ1-2

CDR3 DNA: TGTGCCAGCAGTTACGACAGGGGGTATGAAAAACTGTTTTTT
CDR3 protein: CASSYDRGYEKLFF
D gene: TRBD1
V gene: TRBV6-5
clone size: .
J gene: TRBJ1-4

CDR3 DNA: TGTGCCAGCAGTCTGAGGAATTCACCCCTCCACTTT
CDR3 protein: CASSLRNSPLHF
D gene: .
V gene: TRBV12-3/TRBV12-4
clone size: few
J gene: TRBJ1-6

CDR3 DNA: TGCGCCAGCAGCCAAGAAGCGATAATAGTAAGGGACACTGAAGCTTTCTTT
CDR3 protein: CASSQEAIIVRDTEAFF
D gene: .
V gene: TRBV4-1
clone size: .
J gene: TRBJ1-1

CDR3 DNA: TGTGCCAGCTCACCAACACCGGGACGCAGCAATCAGCCCCAGCATTTT
CDR3 protein: CASSPTPGRSNQPQHF
D gene: .
V gene: TRBV18
clone size: .
J gene: TRBJ1-5

CDR3 DNA: TGTGCCAGTAGTACCTACAGGGGTGGCTACACCTTC
CDR3 protein: CASSTYRGGYTF
D gene: TRBD1
V gene: TRBV19
clone size: .
J gene: TRBJ1-2

CDR3 DNA: TGCAGCGTTGAGGGAGGGCGAAACACTGAAGCTTTCTTT
CDR3 protein: CSVEGGRNTEAFF
D gene: .
V gene: TRBV29-1
clone size: .
J gene: TRBJ1-1

CDR3 DNA: TGTGCCAGCAGCTCGGGGGTCACGGCTCTTCCTACGTTGAACACTGAAGCTTTCTTT
CDR3 protein: CASSSGVTALPTLNTEAFF
D gene: .
V gene: TRBV6-6
clone size: .
J gene: TRBJ1-1

CDR3 DNA: TGTGCCAGCAGCTTGGGTGTTAGCGGGAGTGGCGAGACCCAGTACTTC
CDR3 protein: CASSLGVSGSGETQYF
D gene: TRBD2
V gene: TRBV5-4
clone size: once
J gene: TRBJ2-5

CDR3 DNA: TGCAGCGTGTCAGGGGGAGAGGACACCATATATTTT
CDR3 protein: CSVSGGEDTIYF
D gene: TRBD1
V gene: TRBV29-1
clone size: .
J gene: TRBJ1-3

CDR3 DNA: TGTGCCAGCAGTTTATCGGTGGGCGGGCTGAACACCGGGGAGCTGTTTTTT
CDR3 protein: CASSLSVGGLNTGELFF
D gene: .
V gene: TRBV27
clone size: .
J gene: TRBJ2-2

CDR3 DNA: TGTGCCAGCAGTCAATTAAGCGGCACATACAATGAGCAGTTCTTC
CDR3 protein: CASSQLSGTYNEQFF
D gene: .
V gene: TRBV27
clone size: once
J gene: TRBJ2-1

CDR3 DNA: TGTGCCAGCAGCCCCGGGACAGGAAGTAGGCCCCAGCATTTT
CDR3 protein: CASSPGTGSRPQHF
D gene: TRBD1
V gene: TRBV7-9
clone size: .
J gene: TRBJ1-5

CDR3 DNA: TGTGCCAGCAGCTTAAACACAGGAGGGGTCAATGAGCAGTTCTTC
CDR3 protein: CASSLNTGGVNEQFF
D gene: .
V gene: TRBV7-3
clone size: .
J gene: TRBJ2-1

CDR3 DNA: TGTGCCAGCAGTGCTCAGGGGGCCACTGAAGCTTTCTTT
CDR3 protein: CASSAQGATEAFF
D gene: TRBD1
V gene: TRBV28
clone size: .
J gene: TRBJ1-1